Listed below are T cell receptor beta chains from one sample, sequenced in a study of CXCR3-negative and CXCR3-positive naive CD8 T cells. From its re-call of the 5' RACE reads, TCRdb lists each CDR3 protein once, without DNA. The sample totals about 84,000 distinct CDR3 sequences; its top ten clones hold roughly 0.64%. What was sequenced was naive CXCR3+ CD8+ T cells from blood. The receptor source for this set is a human donor in good health. Some clones in this sample may be carry-over from other donors' samples. Each CDR3 is given with its conserved first and last residue.

V	J	CDR3
TRBV12-3/TRBV12-4	TRBJ2-5	CASSFQGLAKETQYF
TRBV10-3	TRBJ1-6	CAISEVGQSSYNSPLHF
TRBV7-2	TRBJ1-2	CASSLAGVNYGYTF
TRBV7-9	TRBJ2-6	CASSNTEGWDSGANVLTF
TRBV29-1	TRBJ2-7	CSVEEGQLYEQYF
TRBV6-5	TRBJ2-5	CASRPGQGIQETQYF
TRBV7-2	TRBJ2-7	CASSLASNYEQYF
TRBV5-6	TRBJ2-1	CASSSTLRGPQNEQFF
TRBV6-6	TRBJ2-2	CASSYPQFWRGVEGELFF
TRBV20-1	TRBJ2-7	CSAHGRDRPYEQYF
TRBV12-3/TRBV12-4	TRBJ1-2	CASSSIQGYSYGYTF
TRBV2	TRBJ1-2	CASSEGGEVGYGYTF
TRBV6-2/TRBV6-3	TRBJ2-1	CASSPRTSGGAEQFF
TRBV5-6	TRBJ2-7	CASSRGLAGVTTSYEQYF
TRBV20-1	TRBJ2-1	CSARDPDSYNEQFF
TRBV12-3/TRBV12-4	TRBJ2-3	CASSQGWGTDTQYF
TRBV6-2/TRBV6-3	TRBJ2-7	CASSYLVGYEQYF
TRBV13	TRBJ2-5	CASSLDGTEETQYF
TRBV12-3/TRBV12-4	TRBJ2-1	CASSHAGDLYNEQFF
TRBV29-1	TRBJ2-7	CSTRGGSYEQYF
TRBV10-3	TRBJ2-5	CALQRDLQETQYF
TRBV3-1	TRBJ2-1	CASSSYDSTPYNEQFF
TRBV3-1	TRBJ2-1	CASSQATSGVGNEQFF
TRBV14	TRBJ1-3	CASSQDAGWGNTIYF
TRBV28	TRBJ2-1	CASSLRASCPYNEQFF
TRBV3-1	TRBJ2-1	CASSQVPPRWGNEQFF
TRBV12-3/TRBV12-4	TRBJ2-7	CASSLGSGRSPEQYF
TRBV29-1	TRBJ1-2	CSVEAVRGQMNGYTF
TRBV6-2/TRBV6-3	TRBJ2-7	CASSRTGGPYEQYF
TRBV7-2	TRBJ2-1	CASSAGGGSYNEQFF
TRBV7-9	TRBJ1-1	CASSPPGTPEAFF
TRBV6-2/TRBV6-3	TRBJ2-1	CASKVPYNEQFF
TRBV2	TRBJ2-3	CASSLLGTDTQYF
TRBV3-1	TRBJ2-7	CASSQGSASYEQYF
TRBV20-1	TRBJ2-7	CSAPGTGYEQYF
TRBV5-1	TRBJ2-1	CASSNKYETEPAYNEQFF
TRBV20-1	TRBJ2-5	CSARVSGAIRETQYF
TRBV5-6	TRBJ2-7	CASSFRERDEQYF
TRBV13	TRBJ1-1	CASSSPGTEAFF